This T cell receptor beta chain was sequenced for a study of blood T cell repertoires in COVID-19. On the study more broadly: Material from acute and convalescent COVID-19 was sourced from the United States, Italy and Spain. PBMCs, B-cell-depleted T cells, or T cells were the source of the cDNA or gDNA that made up the material.

The trim removed 0 bases at V and 2 bases at J, leaving 4 bases unmatched. This CDR3 has 15 amino acids. Germline V gives CDR1 MNHEY, CDR2 SVGAGI. Original data processing: Amplified reference gene primers provided the basis for estimating nucleated cell counts. Profiling relied on immunoSEQ multiplex PCR, and the TCRdb table lists in-frame clones only, not all of them. V and J calls and clone size follow that table, whereas D and trimming were derived from the DNA. The sample holds a few hundred thousand clones, roughly nine tenths seen once. The genes are TRBV6-5 and TRBJ2-7, with 7 bases aligning to TRBD1. This TCR was recovered from a woman aged 35 to 49 who had recovered from COVID-19. The specimen was peripheral blood. The CDR3 sequence is CASSYSHRGAYEQYF. CDR3 sequence (DNA): TGTGCCAGCAGTTACTCGCACAGGGGAGCCTACGAGCAGTACTTC.